This T cell receptor (beta chain) was sequenced for a study of tumor and adjacent non-tumor tissue in lung cancer. Study details: Some 3.9 million productive TCRbeta reads were obtained per sample on average.

The CDR3 has 15 residues. The trim removed 3 bases at V and 11 bases at J, leaving 11 bases unmatched. Germline V gene data show CDR1 as SGHDT and CDR2 as YYEEEE. TCRbeta libraries were built with three rounds of nested PCR, modified from ARM-PCR. One entry per CDR3 protein, called by TCRdb with MiXCR from the multiplex PCR reads. This sample carries 98,000 or so distinct CDR3 sequences, about 80% of them seen once, and the ten largest clones take under 40%. No cell sorting was done before RNA was extracted from the tissue. More than 3 cm separated this lung sample from the edge of the tumor. The chain has TRBV5-6 and TRBJ2-1; 10 bases are shared with TRBD2. The source is a man aged 55 to 69 with small cell lung cancer. Material for sequencing was distant non-tumor lung tissue. In DNA, the CDR3 is TGTGCCAGCAGCTCGAGCGGGAGGGCCGGGAATAAGCAGTTCTTC. It specifies CASSSSGRAGNKQFF.